The T cell receptor (beta chain) described here comes from a study of blood T cells in healthy people across ages. Sample-barcoded 5' priming and a J-beta primer mix drove a second PCR of roughly 7 to 11 cycles. TCRdb processed the 5' RACE reads anew with MiXCR; each CDR3 protein has one entry. The data show about 400,000 distinct CDR3 sequences, with more than 45% seen just once and approximately 51% held by the top ten. This CDR3 contains 14 residues. Trimming cost V 0 bases and J 2 bases, with 8 bases left between them. Germline-derived CDR1 and CDR2 are MNHEY and SVGAGI. This TCR came from a man aged 55-75 years in good health. The chain has TRBV6-5 and TRBJ2-7; D is unclear. Sequencing was done on a sample of blood. Written as DNA, the CDR3 is TGTGCCAGCAGTTACTCGACAACCGCCTACGAGCAGTACTTC. It specifies CASSYSTTAYEQYF.